The clone carrying this T cell receptor (beta chain) was observed once. The antigen remains unidentified. CDR3 size: 12 residues. Per germline, CDR1 SGHRS and CDR2 YFSETQ. Trimming took off 3 bases at V and 4 bases at J, with 8 bases between the two ends. The data belong to a study of cytomegalovirus exposure and HLA in healthy donors. Overall study results and limits: Specific recognition of CMV antigens was confirmed in vitro for three chains (all CMV-associated).

Sequenced by immunoSEQ multiplex PCR; TCRdb stores in-frame clones only, minus some. The sample contains approximately 210,000 clones, roughly 88% of which appear only once. Source material: PBMCs. This sequence was found in a woman aged 18-30 years in good health and CMV-seronegative. The chain employs TRBV5-1 and TRBJ2-7, with TRBD1 as a possible D gene (6 bases). The CDR3 DNA sequence: TGCGCCAGCAGCTGGGACAAATACGAGCAGTACTTC. It codes for CASSWDKYEQYF.